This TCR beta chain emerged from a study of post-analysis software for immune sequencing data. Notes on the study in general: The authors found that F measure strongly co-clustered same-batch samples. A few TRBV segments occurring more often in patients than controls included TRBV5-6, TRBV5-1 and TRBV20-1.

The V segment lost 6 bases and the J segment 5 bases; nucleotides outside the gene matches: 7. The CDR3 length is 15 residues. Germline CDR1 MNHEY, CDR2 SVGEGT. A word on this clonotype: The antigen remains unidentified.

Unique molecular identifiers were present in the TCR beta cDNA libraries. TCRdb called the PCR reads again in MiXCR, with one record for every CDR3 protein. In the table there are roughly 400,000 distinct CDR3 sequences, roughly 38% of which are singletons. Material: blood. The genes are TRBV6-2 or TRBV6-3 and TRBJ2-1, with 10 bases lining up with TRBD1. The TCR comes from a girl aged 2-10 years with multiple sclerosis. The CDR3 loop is CASSSRTGGDNEQFF. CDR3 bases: TGTGCCAGCAGCTCTCGGACAGGGGGAGACAATGAGCAGTTCTTC.